Below, 21 T cell receptor beta chains from the same sample are listed, as sequenced in a study of cytomegalovirus exposure and HLA in healthy donors. PCR was performed using 60 Vbeta and 13 Jbeta primers. Some clones are missing from TCRdb's copy, which holds only in-frame ones; the method was immunoSEQ multiplex PCR. In the table there are over 150,000 clones, almost 80% of which are singletons. Material: PBMCs. All receptors derive from a woman aged 18-29 years in good health and CMV-seronegative.

The J gene is TRBJ2-7, the V gene TRBV7-9; 7 bases match TRBD1. Germline V gene sequence: CDR1 SEHNR, CDR2 FQNEAQ (reference sequence). The CDR3 is made up of 16 amino acids. V was pared by 5 bases and J by 7 bases, with 17 bases of the junction left unmatched. The CDR3 DNA reads TGTGCCAGCAGCCCGATGACCGGGACAGATATATGGGAGCAGTACTTC. It codes for CASSPMTGTDIWEQYF.

CDR3 DNA: TGCGCCAGCAGCCTCCTAGGTAGCGAACCAGATACGCAGTATTTT. Amino acids: CASSLLGSEPDTQYF. The rearrangement links TRBV4-3 to TRBJ2-3; tentative D call: TRBD2 (5 bases). V dropped 4 bases and J dropped 4 bases, with 15 bases sitting between them. The germline V gene has CDR1 LGHNA and CDR2 YSLEER. The CDR3 runs 15 residues.

V is TRBV23-1 and J is TRBJ2-1; 14 bases match TRBD2. TRBV23-1 is an ORF, and what it does is uncertain. Germline trimming cut 0 bases from V and 5 bases from J; bases unmatched to any gene: 6. The CDR3 is 18 amino acids. The CDR3 loop is CASSQSTSGRAPHNEQFF. The DNA of the CDR3 is TGCGCCAGCAGTCAATCGACTAGCGGGAGGGCCCCCCACAATGAGCAGTTCTTC.

This clone was counted a few times. The CDR3 sequence: CAISDRGSDTQYF. CDR3 nucleotide sequence: TGTGCCATCAGTGACAGGGGTTCAGATACGCAGTATTTT. The gene calls are TRBV10-3 and TRBJ2-3, with D tentatively TRBD1 (6 bases). The V and J ends lost 3 bases and 4 bases respectively, with 8 bases between them. Germline lookup yields CDR1 ENHRY and CDR2 SYGVKD. The CDR3 length is 13 residues.

V gene TRBV18 combines with J gene TRBJ1-2, with 8 bases lining up with TRBD1. V dropped 4 bases and J dropped 6; count of bases not matched to a gene: 7. Germline CDR1 and CDR2: KGHSH and LQKENI. The CDR3 is made up of 14 amino acids. The CDR3 protein is CASSQLTGENGYTF. The CDR3 nucleotides are TGTGCCAGCTCACAACTGACAGGGGAAAATGGCTACACCTTC.

This chain uses TRBV13 with TRBJ2-7, with 8 bases identical to TRBD2. The CDR3 extends over 15 amino acids. The germline V gene has CDR1 PRHDT and CDR2 FYEKMQ (reference sequence). After removal of 3 bases from V and 2 bases from J, the junction contained 6 bases not matched to a gene. CDR3 region: CASSFGISGTYEQYF. CDR3 sequence (DNA): TGTGCCAGCAGCTTTGGAATTAGCGGGACCTACGAGCAGTACTTC. The full variable domain, with the rest looked up from reference TRBV13 and TRBJ2-7, is AAGVIQSPRHLIKEKRETATLKCYPIPRHDTVYWYQQGPGQDPQFLISFYEKMQSDKGSIPDRFSAQQFSDYHSELNMSSLELGDSALYFCASSFGISGTYEQYFGPGTRLTVT.

V gene TRBV5-1 combines with J gene TRBJ2-1; D is possibly TRBD2 (5 bases). Between the trimmed V and J ends, which lost 9 bases and 0 bases, there was a span of 13 bases. The CDR3 is made up of 14 amino acids. CDR1 is SGHRS and CDR2 is YFSETQ in the germline V gene. The CDR3 region is CATGERSSYNEQFF. In nucleotides, the CDR3 is TGCGCCACCGGGGAGCGGAGCTCCTACAATGAGCAGTTCTTC.

This clone was seen more than once but under ten times. In nucleotides, the CDR3 is TGTGCCGGCCTCCGGGACAGGGGAACCGAGCAGTACTTC. Its translation: CAGLRDRGTEQYF. This rearrangement joins TRBV30 to TRBJ2-7; 10 bases are a match to TRBD1. This CDR3 is 13 amino acids long. CDR1 and CDR2 (germline): GTSNPN, SVGIG (reference sequence). The V and J ends lost 8 bases and 6 bases, in that order; junction bases with no gene match: 10.

The chain's CDR3 is CASSLGDSEAFF. The CDR3 region has the DNA TGTGCCAGCAGCTTAGGGGACAGCGAAGCTTTCTTT. The chain has TRBV7-9 and TRBJ1-1, with 7 nucleotides matching TRBD1. V trimming: 1 base; J trimming: 8 bases; junction bases outside the gene matches: 1. In germline, CDR1 is SEHNR, CDR2 FQNEAQ (reference sequence). This CDR3 is built from 12 residues.

This chain joins TRBV11-2 and TRBJ2-5; D uncertain. The J call may be incorrect, as the DNA end agrees better with TRBJ2-7. Germline-derived CDR1 and CDR2 are SGHAT and FQNNGV. This CDR3 comprises 13 residues. Here the CDR3 reads CASSLAARYEQYF. For the CDR3, the DNA is TGTGCCAGCAGCTTAGCGGCCAGGTACGAGCAGTACTTC.

The genes are TRBV30 and TRBJ1-5; TRBD1 matches at 10 bases. From germline, CDR1 is GTSNPN and CDR2 SVGIG (reference sequence). CDR3 length: 15 residues. Trimming cost V 3 bases and J 4 bases; bases outside gene matches: 6. Written as DNA, the CDR3 is TGTGCCTGGAGCGAAGGACAGGGGGGGAATCAGCCCCAGCATTTT. This translates into CAWSEGQGGNQPQHF.

The CDR3 DNA sequence: TGTGCCAGCAGCTGGACCCGGACAGATACAAATAATTCACCCCTCCACTTT. Encoded protein: CASSWTRTDTNNSPLHF. This rearrangement joins TRBV7-8 to TRBJ1-6; a possible D gene is TRBD1 (6 bases). The CDR3 is made up of 17 amino acids. From germline, CDR1 is SGHVS and CDR2 FQNEAQ. Trimming took 4 bases from V and 5 from J, leaving 18 bases between them.

DNA of the CDR3: TGTGCCAGCAGAGATCGACAGGGACAATCACCCCTCCACTTT. Residues: CASRDRQGQSPLHF. This chain joins TRBV6-6 and TRBJ1-6; 7 nucleotides agree with TRBD1. Germline V gene data show CDR1 as MNHNY and CDR2 as SVGAGI (reference sequence). CDR3 length equals 14 residues. V trimming: 6 bases; J trimming: 10 bases; junction bases outside the gene matches: 9.

The V and J genes are TRBV7-2 and TRBJ2-1; a possible D gene is TRBD2 (5 bases). This CDR3 comprises 12 residues. Germline loops: CDR1 SGHTA, CDR2 FQGNSA. V was cut by 1 base and J by 15 bases, with 13 bases left in between. In DNA form, the CDR3 reads TGTGCCAGCAGCTTAGTTCAGACGAGCGGGTTCTTC. Its translation: CASSLVQTSGFF. Filled out from reference TRBV7-2 and TRBJ2-1, the complete variable domain reads GAGVSQSPSNKVTEKGKDVELRCDPISGHTALYWYRQSLGQGLEFLIYFQGNSAPDKSGLPSDRFSAERTGGSVSTLTIQRTQQEDSAVYLCASSLVQTSGFFGPGTRLTVL.

The chain carries TRBV5-1 and TRBJ2-1, with 12 positions matching TRBD2. V was clipped by 4 bases and J by 9 bases; unmatched bases: 5. Germline V gene sequence: CDR1 SGHRS, CDR2 YFSETQ. There are 14 residues in the CDR3. CDR3 residues: CASSTLAGGGEQFF. The DNA for the CDR3 is TGCGCCAGCAGCACCCTAGCGGGAGGGGGTGAGCAGTTCTTC.

The chain combines TRBV25-1 with TRBJ2-3; D unclear. V shed 8 bases and J shed 6 bases, with 9 bases lying between them. The CDR3 has 11 residues. The germline V gene has CDR1 MGHDK and CDR2 SYGVNS. The chain's CDR3 is CASLYVDTQYF. The CDR3 DNA sequence: TGTGCCAGCCTCTACGTGGATACGCAGTATTTT.

The CDR3 is CAWSMNRDYGYTF. The CDR3 DNA follows: TGTGCCTGGAGTATGAACAGGGATTATGGCTACACCTTC. This chain joins TRBV30 and TRBJ1-2; a possible D gene is TRBD1 (6 bases). V shed 2 bases and J shed 5 bases, with 12 bases lying between them. The CDR3 loop spans 13 amino acids. Germline V lookup: CDR1 GTSNPN, CDR2 SVGIG (reference sequence).

The chain recombines TRBV30 with TRBJ2-7; D is ambiguous. The CDR3 has 13 residues. The V gene's germline CDR1 is GTSNPN and CDR2 SVGIG (reference sequence). Trimming shortened V by 0 bases and J by 7 bases, and 13 bases separated the two germline ends. The chain's CDR3 is CAWSVLGFGEQYF. CDR3 coding DNA: TGTGCCTGGAGTGTACTCGGGTTTGGGGAGCAGTACTTC.

This clone has just a few counts. The J gene is TRBJ1-1, the V gene TRBV5-1; D perhaps matches TRBD1 (5 bases). Looked up from germline, CDR1 is SGHRS and CDR2 is YFSETQ. The CDR3 length is 14 residues. Deletions cut 4 bases from V and 0 bases from J, with 10 bases between. The CDR3 loop reads CASSPTGLNTEAFF. In nucleotides, the CDR3 is TGCGCCAGCAGCCCAACAGGATTGAACACTGAAGCTTTCTTT.

This chain uses TRBV6-4 with TRBJ1-1; 7 positions match TRBD1. CDR1 is MRHNA and CDR2 is SNTAGT in the germline V gene. Unmatched junction bases numbered 4, after V lost 6 bases and J lost 6 bases. The CDR3 loop spans 12 amino acids. In nucleotides, the CDR3 is TGTGCCAGCAGCCAACAGGGGTCTGAAGCTTTCTTT. Amino acids: CASSQQGSEAFF.

DNA for the CDR3: TGTGCCAGCAGCCCCCGGTTGGACCTAGGGGGCACAGATACGCAGTATTTT. Its translation is CASSPRLDLGGTDTQYF. The chain couples TRBV7-6 to TRBJ2-3; a possible D gene is TRBD1 (5 bases). CDR1 is SGHVS, CDR2 FNYEAQ, per germline. The V end was cut by 5 bases, the J end by 1 base, with 19 bases between. CDR3 size: 17 residues.